This TCR beta chain was sequenced for a study of PD-1 blockade in mismatch repair-deficient tumors. Study at large: Patients had around 11 mismatch repair-deficient cancer types and were previously treated and progressing. Study findings and constraints: Tumor-resident clones, often absent from pretreatment blood, expanded after pembrolizumab and then contracted.

A word on this clone: Its specificity is not known.

All patients were mismatch repair deficient, assessed by either PCR or immunohistochemistry. TCR sequencing covered a few patients who responded to pembrolizumab. The CDR3 contains 15 residues. The germline V gene has CDR1 MGHRA and CDR2 YSYEKL. V lost 3 bases to trimming and J lost 6 bases; unmatched junction nucleotides: 8. TCRdb's copy holds only in-frame clones and misses some; the assay was immunoSEQ multiplex PCR. Found here are some 40,000 clones, 65% to 85% of them singletons; the top ten hold around 1%. This TCR was recovered from an adult with mismatch repair-deficient cancer. Sequencing was performed on PBMCs, taken roughly 40 weeks after starting pembrolizumab. V usage is TRBV4-1 and J usage is TRBJ1-1; 9 positions agree with TRBD1. The CDR3 DNA reads as TGCGCCAGCAGCCACCTACAGGGGGCACGGGCTGAAGCTTTCTTT. Translating gives CASSHLQGARAEAFF.